This T cell receptor beta chain was observed in a study of blood T cell repertoires in COVID-19. There are 13 residues in the CDR3. The V gene lost 2 bases and the J gene lost 5 bases, with 9 bases spanning the gap. Germline V gene sequence: CDR1 LGHNT, CDR2 FRNRAP. This table comes from immunoSEQ multiplex PCR, and its TCRdb copy is limited to in-frame clones, with some not included. The sample lists fewer than 200,000 clones, around 83% occurring once. This clone has just a few counts. Sequenced sample: PBMCs or T cells enriched from blood (not recorded which). The J gene is TRBJ1-1, the V gene TRBV12-5; D possibly corresponds to TRBD1 (6 bases). The receptor's source is a woman aged 25-40 years who had been exposed to COVID-19. As DNA, the CDR3 is TGTGCTAGTGGTTTGCAGCAGGGGACTGAAGCTTTCTTT. It encodes CASGLQQGTEAFF.